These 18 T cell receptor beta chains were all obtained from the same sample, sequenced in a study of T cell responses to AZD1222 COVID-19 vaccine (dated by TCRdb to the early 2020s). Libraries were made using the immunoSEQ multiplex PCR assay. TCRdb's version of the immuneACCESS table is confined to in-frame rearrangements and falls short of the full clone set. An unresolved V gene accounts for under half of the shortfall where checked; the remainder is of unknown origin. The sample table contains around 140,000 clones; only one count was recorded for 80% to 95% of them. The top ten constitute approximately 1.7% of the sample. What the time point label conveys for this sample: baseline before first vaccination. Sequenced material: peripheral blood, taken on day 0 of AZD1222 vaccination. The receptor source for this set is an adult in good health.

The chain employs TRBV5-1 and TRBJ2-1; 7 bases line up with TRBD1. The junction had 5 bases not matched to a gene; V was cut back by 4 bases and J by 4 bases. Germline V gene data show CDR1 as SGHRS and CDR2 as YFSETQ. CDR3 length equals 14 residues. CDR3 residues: CASSTGDSYNEQFF. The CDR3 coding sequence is TGCGCCAGCAGCACAGGGGACAGTTACAATGAGCAGTTCTTC. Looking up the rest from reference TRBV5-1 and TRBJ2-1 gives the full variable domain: KAGVTQTPRYLIKTRGQQVTLSCSPISGHRSVSWYQQTPGQGLQFLFEYFSETQRNKGNFPGRFSGRQFSNSRSEMNVSTLELGDSALYLCASSTGDSYNEQFFGPGTRLTVL.

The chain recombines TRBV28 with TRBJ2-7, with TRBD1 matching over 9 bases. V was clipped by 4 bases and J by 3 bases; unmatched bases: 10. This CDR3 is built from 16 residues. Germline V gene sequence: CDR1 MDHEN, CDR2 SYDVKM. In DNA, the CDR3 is TGTGCCAGCAGTTCCCCCGCGGGACAGGGAGGCTACGAGCAGTACTTC. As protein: CASSSPAGQGGYEQYF.

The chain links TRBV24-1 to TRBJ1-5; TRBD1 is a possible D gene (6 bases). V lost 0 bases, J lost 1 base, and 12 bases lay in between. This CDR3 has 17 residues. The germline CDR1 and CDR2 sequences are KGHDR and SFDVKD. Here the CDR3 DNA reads TGTGCCACCAGTGATTTGAGGGGGGCGGTAAGCAATCAGCCCCAGCATTTT. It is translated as CATSDLRGAVSNQPQHF.

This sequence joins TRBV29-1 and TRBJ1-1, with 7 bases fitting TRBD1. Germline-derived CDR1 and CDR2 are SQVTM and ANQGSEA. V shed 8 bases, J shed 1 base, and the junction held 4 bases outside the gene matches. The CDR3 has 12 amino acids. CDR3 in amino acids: CSSRTGNTEAFF. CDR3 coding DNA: TGCAGCTCTAGGACAGGGAACACTGAAGCTTTCTTT.

Written as DNA, the CDR3 is TGTGCCACCGGATACAGGGGCGAGCAGTACTTC. Translated: CATGYRGEQYF. This chain joins TRBV7-9 and TRBJ2-7; 7 bases map to TRBD1. CDR1 is SEHNR, CDR2 FQNEAQ, per germline (reference sequence). With V trimmed by 10 bases and J by 6 bases, 6 bases remained unmatched. The CDR3 has 11 amino acids.

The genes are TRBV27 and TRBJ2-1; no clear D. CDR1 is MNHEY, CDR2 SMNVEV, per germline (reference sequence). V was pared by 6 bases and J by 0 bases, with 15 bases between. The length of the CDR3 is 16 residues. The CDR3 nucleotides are TGTGCCAGCAGCAGGCCCTTACGAAGCTCCTACAATGAGCAGTTCTTC. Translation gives CASSRPLRSSYNEQFF.

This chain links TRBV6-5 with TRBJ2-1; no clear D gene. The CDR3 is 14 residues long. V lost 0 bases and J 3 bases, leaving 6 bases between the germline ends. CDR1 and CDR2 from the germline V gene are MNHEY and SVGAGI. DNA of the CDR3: TGTGCCAGCAGTTACTCGTACCACTACAATGAGCAGTTCTTC. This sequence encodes CASSYSYHYNEQFF.

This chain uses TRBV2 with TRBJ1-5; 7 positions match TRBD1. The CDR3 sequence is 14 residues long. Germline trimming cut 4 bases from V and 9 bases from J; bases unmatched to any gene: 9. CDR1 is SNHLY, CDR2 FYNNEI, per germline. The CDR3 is CASSVGQMGRPQHF. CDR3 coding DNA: TGTGCCAGCAGTGTGGGACAGATGGGTAGGCCCCAGCATTTT.

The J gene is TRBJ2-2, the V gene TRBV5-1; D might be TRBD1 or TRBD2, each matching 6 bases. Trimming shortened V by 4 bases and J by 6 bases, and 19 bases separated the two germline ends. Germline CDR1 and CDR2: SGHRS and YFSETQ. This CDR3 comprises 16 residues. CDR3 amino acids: CASSGRVPGGAGELFF. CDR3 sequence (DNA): TGCGCCAGCAGCGGAAGGGTCCCCGGGGGCGCCGGGGAGCTGTTTTTT.

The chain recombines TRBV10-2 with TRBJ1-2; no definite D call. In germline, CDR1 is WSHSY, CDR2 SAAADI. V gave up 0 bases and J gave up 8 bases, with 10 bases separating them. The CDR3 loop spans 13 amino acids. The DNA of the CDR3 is TGCGCCAGCAGTGAGTCCGGGGAAGGGGGCTACACCTTC. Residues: CASSESGEGGYTF.

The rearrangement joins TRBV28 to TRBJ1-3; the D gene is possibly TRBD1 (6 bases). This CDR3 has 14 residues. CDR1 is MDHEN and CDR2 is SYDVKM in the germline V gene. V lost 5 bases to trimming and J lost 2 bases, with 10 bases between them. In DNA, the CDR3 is TGTGCCAGCAGTCCGACAGGAGCTGGAAACACCATATATTTT. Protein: CASSPTGAGNTIYF.

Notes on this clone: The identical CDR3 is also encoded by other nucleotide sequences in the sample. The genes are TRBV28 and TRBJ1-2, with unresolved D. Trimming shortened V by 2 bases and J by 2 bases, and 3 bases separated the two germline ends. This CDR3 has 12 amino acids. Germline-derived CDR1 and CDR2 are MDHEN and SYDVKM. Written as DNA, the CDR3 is TGTGCCAGCAGTTTAAGCAACTATGGCTACACCTTC. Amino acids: CASSLSNYGYTF.

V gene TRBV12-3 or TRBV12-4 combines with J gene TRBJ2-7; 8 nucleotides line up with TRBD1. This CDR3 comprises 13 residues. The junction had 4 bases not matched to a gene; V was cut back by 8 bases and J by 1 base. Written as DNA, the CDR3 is TGTGCCAGCTCCTACAGGGGGTCCTACGAGCAGTACTTC. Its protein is CASSYRGSYEQYF.

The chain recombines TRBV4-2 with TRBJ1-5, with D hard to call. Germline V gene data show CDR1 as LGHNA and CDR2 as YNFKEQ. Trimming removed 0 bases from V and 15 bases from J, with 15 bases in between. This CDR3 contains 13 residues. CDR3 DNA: TGTGCCAGCAGCCAAGATTTACCGGACTCCAGGCATTTT. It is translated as CASSQDLPDSRHF.

This chain's CDR3 is CASRPEAGELFF. CDR3 DNA sequence: TGTGCCAGCAGGCCGGAAGCCGGGGAGCTGTTTTTT. The J gene is TRBJ2-2, the V gene TRBV6-5; D call uncertain. V lost 6 bases, J lost 6 bases, and 8 bases lay in between. Germline V lookup: CDR1 MNHEY, CDR2 SVGAGI. This CDR3 contains 12 residues.

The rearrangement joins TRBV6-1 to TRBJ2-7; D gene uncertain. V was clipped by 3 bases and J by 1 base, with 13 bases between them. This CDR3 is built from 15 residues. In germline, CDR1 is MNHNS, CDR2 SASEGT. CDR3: CASSEGLAVSYEQYF. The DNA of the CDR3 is TGTGCCAGCAGTGAGGGCCTGGCGGTGTCCTACGAGCAGTACTTC.

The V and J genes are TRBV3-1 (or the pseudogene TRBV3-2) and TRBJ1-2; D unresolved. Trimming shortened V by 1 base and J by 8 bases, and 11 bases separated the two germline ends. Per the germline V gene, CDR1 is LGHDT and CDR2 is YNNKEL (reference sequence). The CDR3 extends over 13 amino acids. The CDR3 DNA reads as TGTGCCAGCAGCCAAGGAAACCTGGGGGGCTACACCTTC. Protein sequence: CASSQGNLGGYTF.

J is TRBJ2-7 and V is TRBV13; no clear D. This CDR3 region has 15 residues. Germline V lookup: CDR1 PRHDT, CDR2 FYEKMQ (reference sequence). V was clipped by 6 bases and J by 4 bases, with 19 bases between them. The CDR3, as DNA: TGTGCCAGCAGGGGCCTAGGGCAGGCAACTTACGAGCAGTACTTC. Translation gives CASRGLGQATYEQYF.